A selection of T cell receptor beta chains follows, all from one sample in a study of T cell repertoires in cytomegalovirus infection. TCRdb reprocessed the reads with MiXCR, giving one entry per CDR3 protein. The sample lists 490,000 or so distinct CDR3 sequences; about 11% were seen once. The sequencing sample was made of PBMCs. The receptor source for this set is a human donor in good health (CMV status not recorded). Some clones in this sample may be carry-over from other donors' samples. Each CDR3 is given with its conserved first and last residue. A D gene is named only where the DNA matches it firmly. Clone size, where shown, is once, few, many, or a class for clones that have expanded.

d_call,j_call,clone_size,v_call,cdr3_aa,cdr3_nt
-,TRBJ2-3,-,TRBV5-1,CASSIADLSTDTQYF,TGCGCCAGCAGCATAGCGGATCTTAGCACAGATACGCAGTATTTT
-,TRBJ1-2,few,TRBV2,CASSEMRDRYTF,TGTGCCAGCAGTGAAATGCGGGATCGCTACACCTTC
-,TRBJ2-3,-,TRBV7-4,CASSGQNTQYF,TGTGCCAGCAGCGGACAGAATACGCAGTATTTT
-,TRBJ2-5,-,TRBV29-1,CSVDRAQGETQYF,TGCAGCGTTGATCGAGCCCAGGGAGAGACCCAGTACTTC
TRBD2,TRBJ2-7,few,TRBV27,CASSSWTAGGHEQYF,TGTGCCAGCAGTTCCTGGACAGCGGGGGGCCACGAGCAGTACTTC
TRBD2,TRBJ2-2,many,TRBV11-2,CASSFRPLWTSGRGKGAGELFF,TGTGCCAGCAGCTTTCGACCCTTGTGGACTAGCGGGAGAGGGAAAGGGGCCGGGGAGCTGTTTTTT
-,TRBJ2-6,many,TRBV5-4,CASSLGGQRARSGANVLTF,TGTGCCAGCAGCCTTGGGGGTCAGCGGGCACGATCTGGGGCCAACGTCCTGACTTTC
-,TRBJ2-5,many,TRBV6-5,CASATPGTQYF,TGTGCCAGCGCCACCCCGGGGACCCAGTACTTC
-,TRBJ2-1,many,TRBV5-6,CASSLVLQPNEQFF,TGTGCCAGCAGCTTAGTGCTACAGCCCAATGAGCAGTTCTTC
-,TRBJ2-2,many,TRBV4-1,CASSHRQEGTGELFF,TGCGCCAGCAGCCACCGACAGGAGGGCACCGGGGAGCTGTTTTTT
-,TRBJ2-1,-,TRBV30,CAWSVGPPGSYNEQFF,TGTGCCTGGAGTGTAGGACCCCCGGGGTCCTACAATGAGCAGTTCTTC
TRBD1,TRBJ2-1,many,TRBV14,CASSPRTGVPSYNEQFF,TGTGCCAGCAGCCCACGGACAGGGGTCCCCTCCTACAATGAGCAGTTCTTC
TRBD2,TRBJ2-1,many,TRBV6-2/TRBV6-3,CASSSRGGTSGGREFF,TGTGCCAGCAGTTCCCGGGGGGGGACTAGCGGGGGCCGCGAGTTCTTC
-,TRBJ2-2,many,TRBV7-9,CASSLEISLAGELFF,TGTGCCAGCAGCTTAGAGATTTCACTTGCCGGGGAGCTGTTTTTT
-,TRBJ2-5,many,TRBV7-9,CASSLPQAQETQYF,TGTGCCAGCAGCTTACCTCAGGCTCAAGAGACCCAGTACTTC
TRBD1,TRBJ1-5,-,TRBV9,CASSATGTGGHQPQHF,TGTGCCAGCAGCGCGACCGGGACAGGGGGGCATCAGCCCCAGCATTTT
-,TRBJ1-4,many,TRBV20-1,CSAGAEKLFF,TGCAGTGCTGGAGCTGAAAAACTGTTTTTT
TRBD1,TRBJ1-5,-,TRBV23-1,CASSQSRTGAPPTNHPQHF,TGCGCCAGCAGTCAATCGAGGACAGGGGCTCCCCCCACCAATCATCCCCAGCATTTT
-,TRBJ2-4,many,TRBV29-1,CSVGGRSKNIQYF,TGCAGCGTTGGGGGACGAAGCAAAAACATTCAGTACTTC
-,TRBJ1-5,many,TRBV19,CASSIQARGDQPQHF,TGTGCCAGTAGTATACAGGCCCGGGGGGATCAGCCCCAGCATTTT
-,TRBJ1-1,-,TRBV9,CASSGGEVRNTEAFF,TGTGCCAGCAGCGGGGGGGAGGTGAGGAACACTGAAGCTTTCTTT
-,TRBJ1-2,-,TRBV7-4,CASNPQANNYGYTF,TGTGCCAGCAACCCACAGGCGAATAACTATGGCTACACCTTC
-,TRBJ1-2,-,TRBV7-2,CASSFIRTDILGYGYTF,TGTGCCAGCAGCTTCATCAGGACCGACATCCTCGGCTATGGCTACACCTTC
TRBD2,TRBJ2-3,many,TRBV9,CASSGVPLAGTDTQYF,TGTGCCAGCAGCGGAGTTCCACTAGCGGGCACAGATACGCAGTATTTT
TRBD2,TRBJ2-3,many,TRBV5-4,CASSSQRGDPTDTQYF,TGTGCCAGCAGCTCCCAGCGGGGGGATCCTACAGATACGCAGTATTTT
TRBD2,TRBJ2-3,many,TRBV5-5,CASSPLPGLAAPDTQYF,TGTGCCAGCAGCCCACTGCCGGGACTAGCGGCACCAGATACGCAGTATTTT
-,TRBJ2-6,few,TRBV5-1,CASSLRSSPGFSGANVLTF,TGCGCCAGCAGCTTGCGATCATCACCAGGGTTCTCTGGGGCCAACGTCCTGACTTTC
-,TRBJ2-5,few,TRBV5-1,CASSLPPQETQYF,TGCGCCAGCAGCTTGCCTCCCCAAGAGACCCAGTACTTC
TRBD2,TRBJ2-1,many,TRBV7-2,CASSLEALAGFINNEQFF,TGTGCCAGCAGCTTAGAGGCACTAGCGGGGTTTATAAACAATGAGCAGTTCTTC
-,TRBJ2-1,many,TRBV7-8,CASSSGRRAEQFF,TGTGCCAGCAGCTCCGGGAGAAGGGCTGAGCAGTTCTTC
-,TRBJ1-5,many,TRBV19,CASRALPRNQPQHF,TGTGCCAGTAGGGCCCTACCGCGCAATCAGCCCCAGCATTTT
-,TRBJ2-6,many,TRBV28,CASSPPPGTGANVLTF,TGTGCCAGCAGTCCCCCTCCCGGGACTGGGGCCAACGTCCTGACTTTC
-,TRBJ2-5,few,TRBV20-1,CSPRGTQETQYF,TGCAGTCCCAGGGGTACTCAAGAGACCCAGTACTTC
-,TRBJ1-1,few,TRBV15,CATSRDIVQGTEAFF,TGTGCCACCAGCAGAGATATTGTTCAGGGTACTGAAGCTTTCTTT
TRBD1,TRBJ2-3,many,TRBV7-3,CASSYDRGRDTQYF,TGTGCCAGCAGCTACGACAGGGGGCGGGATACGCAGTATTTT
TRBD2,TRBJ2-1,few,TRBV29-1,CSVGGLAGGISYNEQFF,TGCAGCGTTGGGGGACTAGCGGGAGGGATCTCCTACAATGAGCAGTTCTTC
-,TRBJ1-1,many,TRBV19,CASSIGRGNTEAFF,TGTGCCAGTAGTATCGGCAGGGGGAACACTGAAGCTTTCTTT
TRBD2,TRBJ2-3,many,TRBV20-1,CSARDSGGETDTQYF,TGCAGTGCTAGAGATAGCGGGGGAGAGACAGATACGCAGTATTTT
TRBD2,TRBJ2-6,-,TRBV28,CASTRRVGGNGANVLTF,TGTGCCAGCACCAGACGGGTGGGGGGGAATGGGGCCAACGTCCTGACTTTC
TRBD2,TRBJ2-7,many,TRBV20-1,CSARAGGAQTQKQYF,TGCAGTGCTAGGGCGGGAGGGGCGCAAACTCAAAAGCAGTACTTC
-,TRBJ1-2,many,TRBV7-2,CASSATGRIGYTF,TGTGCCAGCAGCGCCACAGGAAGGATTGGCTACACCTTC
-,TRBJ1-5,-,TRBV2,CASSVEDSNQPQHF,TGTGCCAGCAGTGTAGAGGACAGTAATCAGCCCCAGCATTTT
TRBD1,TRBJ1-2,many,TRBV10-3,CAIKDHRGRDYGYTF,TGTGCCATCAAGGACCACAGGGGGCGAGACTATGGCTACACCTTC
TRBD2,TRBJ2-1,many,TRBV7-2,CASGGGRAYNEQFF,TGTGCCAGTGGGGGGGGGAGGGCCTACAATGAGCAGTTCTTC